This TCR beta chain was sequenced during a study of shared clonotypes between healthy human individuals. Regarding the study as a whole: Clonotypes not shared had lower generation probabilities than those common to all four donors.

The ends were cut back, 5 bases at V and 2 bases at J, with 7 bases in the middle. CDR1 is SGHAT and CDR2 is FQNNGV in the germline V gene. The CDR3 runs 12 residues. As regards this clone: What it recognizes is unknown.

This table comes from immunoSEQ multiplex PCR, and its TCRdb copy is limited to in-frame clones, with some not included. The table records 2.5 million or so clones, more than 90% of them present only once. Material for sequencing was naive CD4+ T cells sorted from blood. Subset of the sample: CD45RA+ positively selected. This sequence originates from a man between 18 and 29 years old in good health. The chain recombines TRBV11-2 with TRBJ2-7; no reliable D call. CDR3 nucleotide sequence: TGTGCCAGCAGCGTACAAACCTACGAGCAGTACTTC. Encoded protein: CASSVQTYEQYF. The full variable domain, in which reference TRBV11-2 and TRBJ2-7 provide the parts outside the CDR3, is EAGVAQSPRYKIIEKRQSVAFWCNPISGHATLYWYQQILGQGPKLLIQFQNNGVVDDSQLPKDRFSAERLKGVDSTLKIQPAKLEDSAVYLCASSVQTYEQYFGPGTRLTVT.